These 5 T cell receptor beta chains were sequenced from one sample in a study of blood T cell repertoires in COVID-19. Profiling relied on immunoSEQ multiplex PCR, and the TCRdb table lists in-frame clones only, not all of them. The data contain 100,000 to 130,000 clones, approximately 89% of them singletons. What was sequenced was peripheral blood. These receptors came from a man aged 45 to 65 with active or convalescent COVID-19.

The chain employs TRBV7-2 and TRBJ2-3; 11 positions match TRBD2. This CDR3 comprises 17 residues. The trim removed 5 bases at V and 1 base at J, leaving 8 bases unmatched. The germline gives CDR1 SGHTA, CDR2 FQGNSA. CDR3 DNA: TGTGCCAGCAGCCCCCTCCCGGGACTAGCGGGCACAGATACGCAGTATTTT. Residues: CASSPLPGLAGTDTQYF.

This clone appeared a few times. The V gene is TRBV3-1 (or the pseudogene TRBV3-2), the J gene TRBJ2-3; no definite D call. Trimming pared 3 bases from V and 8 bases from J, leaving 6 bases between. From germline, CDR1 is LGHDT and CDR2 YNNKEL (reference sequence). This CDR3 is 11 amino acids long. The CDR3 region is CASSQTSTQYF. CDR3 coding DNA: TGTGCCAGCAGCCAGACAAGTACGCAGTATTTT.

The DNA for the CDR3 is TGTGCCAGCAGCTTCCCGACAGGGCCTAGCTCCTACAATGAGCAGTTCTTC. This codes for CASSFPTGPSSYNEQFF. The chain uses TRBV7-2 and TRBJ2-1; 7 bases line up with TRBD1. Germline V gives CDR1 SGHTA, CDR2 FQGNSA. The V and J ends lost 3 bases and 0 bases, in that order; junction bases with no gene match: 8. This CDR3 has 17 residues.

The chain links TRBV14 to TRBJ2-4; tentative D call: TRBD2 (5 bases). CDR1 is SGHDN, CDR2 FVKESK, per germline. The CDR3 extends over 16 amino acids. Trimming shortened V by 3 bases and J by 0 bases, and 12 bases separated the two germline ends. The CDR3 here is CASSHVGGRAKNIQYF. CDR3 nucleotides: TGTGCCAGCAGCCATGTCGGTGGGAGAGCCAAAAACATTCAGTACTTC. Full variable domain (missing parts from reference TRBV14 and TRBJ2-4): EAGVTQFPSHSVIEKGQTVTLRCDPISGHDNLYWYRRVMGKEIKFLLHFVKESKQDESGMPNNRFLAERTGGTYSTLKVQPAELEDSGVYFCASSHVGGRAKNIQYFGAGTRLSVL.

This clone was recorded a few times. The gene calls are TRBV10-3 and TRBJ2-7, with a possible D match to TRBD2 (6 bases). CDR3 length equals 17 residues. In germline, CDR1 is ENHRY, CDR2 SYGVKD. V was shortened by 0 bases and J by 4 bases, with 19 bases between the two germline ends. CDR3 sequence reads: CAISESTTDYPPYEQYF. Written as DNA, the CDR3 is TGTGCCATCAGTGAGTCCACAACGGACTATCCACCTTACGAGCAGTACTTC.